This T cell receptor (beta chain) originates from a study of OX40 agonist ivuxolimab in advanced cancers. General study points: CD8+ T cells averaged more expanded clones than CD4+. At doses 0.1 to 3.0 mg/kg, CD4+ and CD8+ clones expanded.

For this clone: Its antigen is still unknown.

The CDR3 extends over 13 amino acids. V dropped 4 bases and J dropped 1 base, with 7 bases sitting between them. Germline CDR1 SGHAT, CDR2 FQNNGV. TCRdb keeps only in-frame clones here, not all; method: immunoSEQ multiplex PCR. Among about 68,000 clones, about 85% were seen once, and the ten largest hold approximately 0.68%. J is TRBJ1-1 and V is TRBV11-2; D ambiguous. The sequencing here drew on CD4+ or CD8+ T cells sorted from blood, taken in a trial of the OX40 agonist ivuxolimab. The receptor's source is an adult with an advanced solid tumor such as melanoma, head and neck, liver or kidney cancer. The CDR3 bases are TGTGCCAGCAGCTCTCAAGGGAACACTGAAGCTTTCTTT. The encoded protein is CASSSQGNTEAFF.